The 8 T cell receptor beta chains given below trace back to one sample, sequenced in a study of blood T cell repertoires in COVID-19. TCRdb keeps only in-frame clones here, not all; method: immunoSEQ multiplex PCR. Altogether 260,000 or so clones are present, over 75% being singletons, with the ten largest covering about 0.7%. Sequencing was carried out using peripheral blood. These receptors were obtained from a human donor in a cohort sampled during active COVID-19.

The chain has TRBV11-2 and TRBJ1-6; D gene unclear. The CDR3 extends over 13 amino acids. Trimming took off 0 bases at V and 8 bases at J, with 5 bases between the two ends. The germline gives CDR1 SGHAT, CDR2 FQNNGV. The CDR3 sequence is CASSLEADSPLHF. The CDR3 bases are TGTGCCAGCAGCTTAGAGGCAGATTCACCCCTCCACTTT.

This chain links TRBV6-2 or TRBV6-3 with TRBJ1-2, with TRBD1 matching 10 bases. Germline loops: CDR1 MNHEY, CDR2 SVGEGT. The CDR3 has 16 amino acids. V dropped 5 bases and J dropped 8; count of bases not matched to a gene: 14. Here the CDR3 DNA reads TGTGCCAGCAGTCTACCGGGACAGGGGTTTAACCGGGGCTACACCTTC. Encoded protein: CASSLPGQGFNRGYTF.

The genes are TRBV19 and TRBJ1-1, with a tentative D call TRBD1 (5 bases). With 3 bases removed from V and 7 bases from J, the gap between germline ends came to 21 bases. In germline, CDR1 is LNHDA, CDR2 SQIVND (reference sequence). There are 16 residues in the CDR3. This chain's CDR3 is CASSIRQRGGASEAFF. DNA of the CDR3: TGTGCCAGTAGTATTAGACAGCGGGGAGGGGCGAGTGAAGCTTTCTTT.

The chain links TRBV3-1 (or the pseudogene TRBV3-2) to TRBJ2-7; TRBD2 might be the D (6 bases). The CDR3 runs to 10 residues. The V end was cut by 5 bases, the J end by 13 bases, with 12 bases between. The germline gives CDR1 LGHDT, CDR2 YNNKEL (reference sequence). In nucleotides, the CDR3 is TGTGCCAGCAGCGGTGGACTATTATACTTC. It specifies CASSGGLLYF.

This rearrangement joins TRBV3-1 (or the pseudogene TRBV3-2) to TRBJ1-5; the match to TRBD1 covers 7 bases. CDR1 is LGHDT and CDR2 is YNNKEL in the germline V gene (reference sequence). Trimming at V came to 1 base and at J to 4 bases, leaving 7 bases not matched to a gene. The CDR3 is 16 residues long. DNA of the CDR3: TGTGCCAGCAGCCAAGGGAGGACAGGAATAAATCAGCCCCAGCATTTT. Translated, it gives CASSQGRTGINQPQHF.

This clone was seen a few times. The rearrangement uses TRBV6-1 and TRBJ1-2; D is unclear. The CDR3 sequence is 16 residues long. The germline V and J ends were trimmed by 0 bases and 1 base, with 12 bases remaining between them. The germline gives CDR1 MNHNS, CDR2 SASEGT. CDR3 sequence reads: CASSEALTKSNYGYTF. DNA for the CDR3: TGTGCCAGCAGTGAAGCGCTGACAAAAAGTAACTATGGCTACACCTTC.

This clone has a handful of counts. This sequence joins TRBV15 and TRBJ2-7, with D possibly TRBD2 on 6 matching bases. Germline lookup yields CDR1 LNHNV and CDR2 YYDKDF (reference sequence). Trimming took 1 base from V and 3 from J, leaving 7 bases between them. The CDR3 sequence is 13 residues long. The CDR3 loop is CATSRAEGYEQYF. The CDR3 DNA reads as TGTGCCACCAGCAGAGCGGAGGGCTACGAGCAGTACTTC.

This chain uses TRBV4-3 with TRBJ1-4; D perhaps matches TRBD1 (6 bases). V gave up 8 bases and J gave up 6 bases, with 19 bases separating them. From germline, CDR1 is LGHNA and CDR2 YSLEER. This CDR3 comprises 15 residues. The CDR3: CASSLTGTPDEKLFF. CDR3 sequence (DNA): TGCGCCAGCTCACTTACAGGGACGCCGGATGAAAAACTGTTTTTT.